The clone carrying this TCR beta chain came up many times. Its antigen is undetermined. By 5'RACE with 10-nucleotide random UMIs, the cDNA was made. TCRdb independently ran MiXCR on the 5' RACE reads; one entry per CDR3 protein. The sample shows 66,000 or so distinct CDR3 sequences, under 3.5% of them seen only once. This sample is drawn from a study of neurological immune-mediated disorders. Trimming took 2 bases from V and 5 from J; bases not matched to a gene: 7. The CDR3 is made up of 15 amino acids. Germline CDR1 DFQATT, CDR2 SNEGSKA (reference sequence). Regarding the study as a whole: Expanded clones shared no CDR3 amino acid sequences across subjects, suggesting private repertoires in all groups. Whereas HTLV-1-associated myelopathy showed the most TCR clonal expansion, multiple sclerosis showed the least, with levels below those of healthy controls. On phylogenetic grouping, the repertoires of 18 of 34 multiple sclerosis patients fell within one related-CDR3 cluster, constituting a possible signature.

The source material was PBMCs. V usage is TRBV20-1 and J usage is TRBJ1-1; 11 bases map to TRBD1. This clonotype was sampled from a man in his forties with multiple sclerosis. The CDR3 region is CSARLDRGQGTEAFF. The CDR3 DNA is TGCAGTGCTAGATTGGACAGGGGGCAAGGAACTGAAGCTTTCTTT.